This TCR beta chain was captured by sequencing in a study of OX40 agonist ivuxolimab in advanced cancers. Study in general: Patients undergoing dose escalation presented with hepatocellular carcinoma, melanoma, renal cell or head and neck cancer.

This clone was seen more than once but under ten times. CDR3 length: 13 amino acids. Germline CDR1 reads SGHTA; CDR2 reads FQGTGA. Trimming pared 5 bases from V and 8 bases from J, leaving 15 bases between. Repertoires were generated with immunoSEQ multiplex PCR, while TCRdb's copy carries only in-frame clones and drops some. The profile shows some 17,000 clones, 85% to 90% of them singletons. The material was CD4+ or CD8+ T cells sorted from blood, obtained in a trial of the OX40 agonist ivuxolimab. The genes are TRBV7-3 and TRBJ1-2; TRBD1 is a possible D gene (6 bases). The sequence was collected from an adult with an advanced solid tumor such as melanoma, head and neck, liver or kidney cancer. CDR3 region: CASSPMGARGYTF. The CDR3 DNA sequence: TGTGCCAGCAGCCCCATGGGGGCGCGGGGCTACACCTTC.